This TCR beta chain was profiled in a study of cytomegalovirus exposure and HLA in healthy donors. General observations from the study: The authors listed 150 to 200 TCR beta chains as cytomegalovirus-associated.

V gave up 0 bases and J gave up 8 bases, with 7 bases separating them. CDR1 and CDR2 from the germline V gene are LGHNA and YSLEER. This CDR3 comprises 12 residues. A word on this clone: As yet, its antigen is unknown.

Primers: 60 Vbeta forward and 13 Jbeta reverse. Clones were sequenced by immunoSEQ multiplex PCR, and TCRdb holds only the in-frame ones, with some missing. The table includes over 100,000 clones, around three quarters detected once. This TCR came from a man under 40 in good health and CMV-seronegative. Sequencing was performed on PBMCs. This chain links TRBV4-3 with TRBJ1-1, with D possibly being TRBD1 (5 bases). The CDR3 sequence: CASSQDGGEAFF. In DNA, the CDR3 is TGCGCCAGCAGCCAAGATGGGGGGGAAGCTTTCTTT.